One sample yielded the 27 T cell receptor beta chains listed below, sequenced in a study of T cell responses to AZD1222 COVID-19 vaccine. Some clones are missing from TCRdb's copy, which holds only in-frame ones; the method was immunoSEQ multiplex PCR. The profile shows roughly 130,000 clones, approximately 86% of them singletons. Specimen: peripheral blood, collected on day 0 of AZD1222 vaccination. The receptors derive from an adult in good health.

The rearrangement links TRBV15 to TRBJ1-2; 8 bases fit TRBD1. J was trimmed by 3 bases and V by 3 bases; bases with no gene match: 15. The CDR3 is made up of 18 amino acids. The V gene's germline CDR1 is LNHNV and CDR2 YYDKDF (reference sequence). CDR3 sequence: CATSRFPGQASSHYGYTF. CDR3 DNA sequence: TGTGCCACCAGCAGGTTTCCGGGACAGGCATCCTCCCACTATGGCTACACCTTC.

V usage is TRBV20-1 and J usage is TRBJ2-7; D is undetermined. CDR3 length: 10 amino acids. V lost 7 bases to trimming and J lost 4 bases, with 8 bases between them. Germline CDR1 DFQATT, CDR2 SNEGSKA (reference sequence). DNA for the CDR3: TGCAGTGTCACGTTATACGAGCAGTACTTC. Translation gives CSVTLYEQYF.

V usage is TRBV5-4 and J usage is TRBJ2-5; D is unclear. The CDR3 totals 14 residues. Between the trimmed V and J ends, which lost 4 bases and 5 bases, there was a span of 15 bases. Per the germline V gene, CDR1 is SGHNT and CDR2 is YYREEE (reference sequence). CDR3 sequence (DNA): TGTGCCAGCAGCCTGCCGGGCACCAGGGAGACCCAGTACTTC. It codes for CASSLPGTRETQYF.

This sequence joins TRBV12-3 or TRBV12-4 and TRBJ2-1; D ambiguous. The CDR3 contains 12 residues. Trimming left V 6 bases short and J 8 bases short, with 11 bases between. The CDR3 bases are TGTGCCAGCAGCACGTCTGAGGATGAGCAGTTCTTC. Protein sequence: CASSTSEDEQFF.

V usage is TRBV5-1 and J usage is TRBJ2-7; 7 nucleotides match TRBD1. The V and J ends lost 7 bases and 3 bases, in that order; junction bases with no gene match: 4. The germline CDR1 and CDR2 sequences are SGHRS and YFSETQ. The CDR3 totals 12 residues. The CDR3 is CASRRGSYEQYF. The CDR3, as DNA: TGCGCCAGCCGCAGGGGGAGCTACGAGCAGTACTTC.

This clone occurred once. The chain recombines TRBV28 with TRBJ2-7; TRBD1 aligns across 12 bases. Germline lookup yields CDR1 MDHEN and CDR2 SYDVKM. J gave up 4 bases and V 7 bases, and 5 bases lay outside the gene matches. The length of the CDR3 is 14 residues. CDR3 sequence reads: CASKKGQGAYEQYF. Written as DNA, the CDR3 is TGTGCCAGCAAGAAGGGACAGGGGGCGTACGAGCAGTACTTC.

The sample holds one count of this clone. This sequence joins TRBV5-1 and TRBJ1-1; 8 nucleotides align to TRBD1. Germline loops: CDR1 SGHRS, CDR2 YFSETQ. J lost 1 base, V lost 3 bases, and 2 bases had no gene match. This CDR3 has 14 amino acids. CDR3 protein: CASSSGTGNTEAFF. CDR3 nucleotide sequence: TGCGCCAGCAGCTCCGGGACAGGGAACACTGAAGCTTTCTTT. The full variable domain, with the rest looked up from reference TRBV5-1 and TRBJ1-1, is KAGVTQTPRYLIKTRGQQVTLSCSPISGHRSVSWYQQTPGQGLQFLFEYFSETQRNKGNFPGRFSGRQFSNSRSEMNVSTLELGDSALYLCASSSGTGNTEAFFGQGTRLTVV.

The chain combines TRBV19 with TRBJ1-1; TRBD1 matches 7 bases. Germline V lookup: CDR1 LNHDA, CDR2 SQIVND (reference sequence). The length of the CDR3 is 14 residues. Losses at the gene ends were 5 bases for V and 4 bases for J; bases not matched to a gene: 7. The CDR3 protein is CASSPRQGPTEAFF. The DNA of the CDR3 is TGTGCCAGTAGTCCCCGACAGGGCCCCACTGAAGCTTTCTTT.

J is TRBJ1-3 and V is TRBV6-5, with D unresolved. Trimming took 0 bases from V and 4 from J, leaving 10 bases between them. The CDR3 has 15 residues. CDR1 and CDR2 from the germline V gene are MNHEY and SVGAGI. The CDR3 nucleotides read TGTGCCAGCAGTTACTCAACATGGTACGGAAACACCATATATTTT. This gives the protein CASSYSTWYGNTIYF.

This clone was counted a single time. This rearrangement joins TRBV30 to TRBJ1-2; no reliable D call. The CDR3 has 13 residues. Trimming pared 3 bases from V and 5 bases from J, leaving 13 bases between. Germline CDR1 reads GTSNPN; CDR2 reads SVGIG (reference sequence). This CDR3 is CAWRAEVSYGYTF. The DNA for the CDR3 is TGTGCCTGGAGGGCTGAGGTGTCGTATGGCTACACCTTC.

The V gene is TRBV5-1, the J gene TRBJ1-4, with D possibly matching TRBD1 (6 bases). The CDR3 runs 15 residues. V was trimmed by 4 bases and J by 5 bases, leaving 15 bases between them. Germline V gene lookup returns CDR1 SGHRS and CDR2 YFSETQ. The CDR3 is CASSGAGASNEKLFF. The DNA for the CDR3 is TGCGCCAGCAGCGGGGCAGGGGCTTCCAATGAAAAACTGTTTTTT.

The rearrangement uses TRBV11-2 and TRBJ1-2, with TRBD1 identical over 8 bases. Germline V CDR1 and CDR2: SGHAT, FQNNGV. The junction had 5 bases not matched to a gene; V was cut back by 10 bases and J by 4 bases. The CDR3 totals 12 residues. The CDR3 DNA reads TGTGCCACTTCGACAGGGGCCTATGGCTACACCTTC. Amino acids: CATSTGAYGYTF. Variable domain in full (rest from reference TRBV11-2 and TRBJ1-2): EAGVAQSPRYKIIEKRQSVAFWCNPISGHATLYWYQQILGQGPKLLIQFQNNGVVDDSQLPKDRFSAERLKGVDSTLKIQPAKLEDSAVYLCATSTGAYGYTFGSGTRLTVV.

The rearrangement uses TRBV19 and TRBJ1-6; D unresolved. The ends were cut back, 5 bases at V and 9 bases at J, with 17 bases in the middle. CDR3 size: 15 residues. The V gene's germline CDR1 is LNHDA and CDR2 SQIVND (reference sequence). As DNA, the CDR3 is TGTGCCAGTAGTCTCCCTCAGACAAACAGTTCACCCCTCCACTTT. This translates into CASSLPQTNSSPLHF.

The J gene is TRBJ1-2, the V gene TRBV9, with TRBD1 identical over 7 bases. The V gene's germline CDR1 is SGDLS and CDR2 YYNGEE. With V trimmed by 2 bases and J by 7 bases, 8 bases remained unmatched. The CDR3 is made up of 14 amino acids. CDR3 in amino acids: CASSVGQGEGGYTF. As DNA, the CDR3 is TGTGCCAGCAGCGTTGGCCAGGGGGAAGGTGGCTACACCTTC.

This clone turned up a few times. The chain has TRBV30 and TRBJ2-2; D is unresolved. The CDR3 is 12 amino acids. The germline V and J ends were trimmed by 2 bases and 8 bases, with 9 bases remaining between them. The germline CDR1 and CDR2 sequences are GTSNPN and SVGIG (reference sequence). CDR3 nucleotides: TGTGCCTGGAGTCGACTGGTTGGGGAGCTGTTTTTT. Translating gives CAWSRLVGELFF.

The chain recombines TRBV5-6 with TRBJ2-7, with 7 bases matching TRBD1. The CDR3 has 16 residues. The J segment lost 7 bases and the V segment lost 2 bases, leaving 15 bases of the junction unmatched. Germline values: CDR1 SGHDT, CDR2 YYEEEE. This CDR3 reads CASSLPGQQEIWEQYF. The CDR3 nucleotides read TGTGCCAGCAGCTTACCGGGACAGCAAGAGATATGGGAGCAGTACTTC.

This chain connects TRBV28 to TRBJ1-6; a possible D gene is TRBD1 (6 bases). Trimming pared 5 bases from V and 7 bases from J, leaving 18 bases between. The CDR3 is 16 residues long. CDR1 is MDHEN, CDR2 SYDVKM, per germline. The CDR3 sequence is CASSEGGKGGNSPLHF. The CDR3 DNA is TGTGCCAGCAGTGAGGGGGGCAAGGGTGGGAATTCACCCCTCCACTTT. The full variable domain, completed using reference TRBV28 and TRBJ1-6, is DVKVTQSSRYLVKRTGEKVFLECVQDMDHENMFWYRQDPGLGLRLIYFSYDVKMKEKGDIPEGYSVSREKKERFSLILESASTNQTSMYLCASSEGGKGGNSPLHFGNGTRLTVT.

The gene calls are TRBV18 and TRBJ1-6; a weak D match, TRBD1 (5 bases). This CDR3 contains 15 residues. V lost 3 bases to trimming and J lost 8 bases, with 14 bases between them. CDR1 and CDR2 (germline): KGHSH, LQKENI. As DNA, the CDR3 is TGTGCCAGCTCACCTCGCCGGGGCTTGGATTCACCCCTCCACTTT. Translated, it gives CASSPRRGLDSPLHF.

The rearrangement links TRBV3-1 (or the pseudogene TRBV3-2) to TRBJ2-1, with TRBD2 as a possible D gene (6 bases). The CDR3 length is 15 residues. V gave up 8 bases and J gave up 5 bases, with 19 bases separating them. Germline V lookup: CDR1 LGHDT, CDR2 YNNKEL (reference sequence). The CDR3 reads CASGGQAPSHNEQFF. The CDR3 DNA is TGTGCCAGCGGAGGGCAGGCACCCTCTCACAATGAGCAGTTCTTC.

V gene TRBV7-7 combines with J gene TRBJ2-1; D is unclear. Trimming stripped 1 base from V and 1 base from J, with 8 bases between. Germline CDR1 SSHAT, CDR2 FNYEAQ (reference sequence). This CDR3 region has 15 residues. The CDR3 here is CASSLGVRSYNEQFF. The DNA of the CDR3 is TGTGCCAGCAGCTTAGGAGTGCGATCCTACAATGAGCAGTTCTTC.

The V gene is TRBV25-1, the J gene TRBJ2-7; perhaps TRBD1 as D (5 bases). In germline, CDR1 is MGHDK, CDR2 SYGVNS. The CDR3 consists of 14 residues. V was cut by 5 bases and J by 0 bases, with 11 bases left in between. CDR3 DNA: TGTGCCAGCAGTTTGCAGGGAAGCTCCTACGAGCAGTACTTC. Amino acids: CASSLQGSSYEQYF.

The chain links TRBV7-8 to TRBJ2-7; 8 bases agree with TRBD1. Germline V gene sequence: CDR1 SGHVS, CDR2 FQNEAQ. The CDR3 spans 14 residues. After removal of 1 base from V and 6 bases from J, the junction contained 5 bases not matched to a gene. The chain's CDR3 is CASSLERTGSEQYF. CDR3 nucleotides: TGTGCCAGCAGCTTAGAGAGGACAGGGAGCGAGCAGTACTTC.

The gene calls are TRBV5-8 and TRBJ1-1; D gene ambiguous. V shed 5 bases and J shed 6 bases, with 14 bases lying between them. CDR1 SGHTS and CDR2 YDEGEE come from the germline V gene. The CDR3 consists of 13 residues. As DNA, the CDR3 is TGTGCCAGCAGACAGAGGGTGGACCCTGAAGCTTTCTTT. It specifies CASRQRVDPEAFF.

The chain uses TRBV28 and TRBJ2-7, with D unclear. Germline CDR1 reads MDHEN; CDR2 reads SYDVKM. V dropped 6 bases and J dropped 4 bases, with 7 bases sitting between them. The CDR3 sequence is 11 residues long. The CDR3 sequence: CASSTVYEQYF. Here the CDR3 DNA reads TGTGCCAGCAGCACGGTTTACGAGCAGTACTTC. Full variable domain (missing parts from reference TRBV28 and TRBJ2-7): DVKVTQSSRYLVKRTGEKVFLECVQDMDHENMFWYRQDPGLGLRLIYFSYDVKMKEKGDIPEGYSVSREKKERFSLILESASTNQTSMYLCASSTVYEQYFGPGTRLTVT.

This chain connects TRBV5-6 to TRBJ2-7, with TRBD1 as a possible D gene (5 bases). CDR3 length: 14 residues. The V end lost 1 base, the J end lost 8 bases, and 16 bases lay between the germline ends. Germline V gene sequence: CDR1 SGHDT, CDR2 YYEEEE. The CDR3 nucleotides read TGTGCCAGCAGCTTGACGACAGTCCAGAGGAAGCAGTACTTC. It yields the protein CASSLTTVQRKQYF.

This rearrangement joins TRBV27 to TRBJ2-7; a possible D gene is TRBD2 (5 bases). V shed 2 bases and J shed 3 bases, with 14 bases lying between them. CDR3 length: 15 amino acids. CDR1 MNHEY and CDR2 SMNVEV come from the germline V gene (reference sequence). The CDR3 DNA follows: TGTGCCAGCAGTTTAGCAGAGCGGTTTTACTACGAGCAGTACTTC. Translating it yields CASSLAERFYYEQYF.

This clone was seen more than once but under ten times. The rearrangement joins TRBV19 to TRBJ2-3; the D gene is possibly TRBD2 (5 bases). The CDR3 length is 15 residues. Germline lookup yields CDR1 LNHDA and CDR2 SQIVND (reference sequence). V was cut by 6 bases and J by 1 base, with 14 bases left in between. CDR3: CASRDRGFGTDTQYF. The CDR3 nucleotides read TGTGCCAGTAGAGATCGAGGGTTTGGCACAGATACGCAGTATTTT.